The T cell receptor (beta chain) under discussion was sequenced for a study of blood T cell repertoires in COVID-19. Authors' methods: Researchers report that nucleated cell counts were estimated from reference gene primer amplification. Using immunoSEQ multiplex PCR, the repertoire was profiled, and TCRdb retains in-frame clones only, with some absent. V and J calls and clone size are as listed in that table; D and trimming were resolved from the DNA. Of under 150,000 clones in the sample, roughly 80% were seen once. The CDR3 covers 14 residues. The V and J ends lost 5 bases and 6 bases respectively, with 16 bases between them. The germline CDR1 and CDR2 sequences are MDHEN and SYDVKM.

The chain recombines TRBV28 with TRBJ1-1; weak D call: TRBD1 (6 bases). The clonotype was recovered from a middle-aged man with active or convalescent COVID-19. Sequences were obtained from peripheral blood. CDR3 sequence: CASSTTGFLAEAFF. The CDR3 DNA is TGTGCCAGCAGTACGACAGGATTTCTCGCTGAAGCTTTCTTT.